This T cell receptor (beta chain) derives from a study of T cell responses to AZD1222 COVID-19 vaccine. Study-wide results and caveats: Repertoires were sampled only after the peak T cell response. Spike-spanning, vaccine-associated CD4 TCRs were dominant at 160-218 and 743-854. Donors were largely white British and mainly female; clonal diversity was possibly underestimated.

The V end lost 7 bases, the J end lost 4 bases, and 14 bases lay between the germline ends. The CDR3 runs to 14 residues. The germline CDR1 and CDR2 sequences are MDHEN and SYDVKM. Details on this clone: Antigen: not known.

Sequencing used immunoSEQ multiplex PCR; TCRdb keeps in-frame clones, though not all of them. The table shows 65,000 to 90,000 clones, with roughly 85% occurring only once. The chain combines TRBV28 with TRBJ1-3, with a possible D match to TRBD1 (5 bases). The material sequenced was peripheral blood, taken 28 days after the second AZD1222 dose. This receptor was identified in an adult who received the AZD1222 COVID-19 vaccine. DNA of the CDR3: TGTGCCAGCACCATGGGGGGGATCGGAAACACCATATATTTT. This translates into CASTMGGIGNTIYF.